The source of this T cell receptor beta chain is a study of OX40 agonist ivuxolimab in advanced cancers. Study-level background: The study gave patients intravenous ivuxolimab at 0.01 to 10 mg/kg every 2 weeks. Dose-escalation patients' cancers were hepatocellular carcinoma, melanoma, renal cell or head and neck cancer.

The CDR3 loop spans 15 amino acids. CDR1 is SGHNT, CDR2 YENEEA, per germline. The V gene end was trimmed by 2 bases and the J gene end by 4 bases; junction bases not matched to a gene: 5. The study's findings and limits: Also showing low normalized T-cell clonal expansion were some of the nonresponders. No antigen was identified for the clonally expanded peripheral T cells.

Remarks on this clone: Antigen unknown.

The assay was immunoSEQ multiplex PCR, and TCRdb's table has in-frame clones only and misses some. The repertoire holds over 45,000 clones, with roughly 84% as singletons. The J gene is TRBJ2-1, the V gene TRBV11-3; 7 bases align to TRBD2. Sequencing used CD4+ or CD8+ T cells sorted from blood, obtained in a trial of the OX40 agonist ivuxolimab. The TCR originated in an adult with an advanced solid tumor such as melanoma, head and neck, liver or kidney cancer. CDR3 in DNA: TGTGCCAGCAGCTTATCCAGCGGGGAATACAATGAGCAGTTCTTC. Protein product: CASSLSSGEYNEQFF.